This T cell receptor beta chain emerged from a study of blood T cell repertoires in COVID-19. The protocol was immunoSEQ multiplex PCR, while the TCRdb copy is restricted to in-frame clones and leaves out a portion. The sample includes approximately 90,000 clones, 75% to 90% of them seen just once. This clone has more than one count but fewer than ten. The CDR3 consists of 16 residues. Germline V CDR1 and CDR2: ENHRY, SYGVKD. V was pared by 3 bases and J by 0 bases, with 13 bases between. J is TRBJ2-3 and V is TRBV10-3, with a possible D match to TRBD2 (7 bases). The source of this sequence is a woman aged 80 or over with active or convalescent COVID-19. The sequencing sample was made of peripheral blood. The DNA for the CDR3 is TGTGCCATCAGTGAAAACCGGGGGGCTAGCACAGATACGCAGTATTTT. It encodes CAISENRGASTDTQYF.